These 13 T cell receptor beta chains share one sample of origin, sequenced in a study of chemoradiotherapy in HPV16-positive cancers. Produced via immunoSEQ multiplex PCR; TCRdb's table is partial and in-frame only. This sample carries some 27,000 clones, 85% to 95% of them seen once, and the ten largest clones take about a fifth. This material consisted of blood, taken from a patient who underwent chemoradiotherapy. These receptors originate from a human donor with HPV-associated anogenital cancer.

CDR3 amino acids: CASSYLGGTPNTEAFF. The CDR3 region has the DNA TGTGCCAGCAGTTACTTAGGTGGAACGCCGAACACTGAAGCTTTCTTT. This chain uses TRBV27 with TRBJ1-1; D is unresolved. The ends were cut back, 4 bases at V and 1 base at J, with 16 bases in the middle. The CDR3 sequence is 16 residues long. Germline CDR1 reads MNHEY; CDR2 reads SMNVEV (reference sequence).

The chain links TRBV5-4 to TRBJ2-1; the match to TRBD2 covers 14 bases. The germline V gene has CDR1 SGHNT and CDR2 YYREEE (reference sequence). The J segment lost 2 bases and the V segment lost 2 bases, leaving 6 bases of the junction unmatched. The CDR3 is made up of 18 amino acids. The CDR3, as DNA: TGTGCCAGCAGCTTCCGGACTAGCGGGAGGACCCCCTACAATGAGCAGTTCTTC. It is translated as CASSFRTSGRTPYNEQFF.

V is TRBV7-2 and J is TRBJ2-2; 12 bases match TRBD2. CDR3 size: 18 residues. Trimming took 2 bases from V and 3 from J; bases not matched to a gene: 7. Germline CDR1 reads SGHTA; CDR2 reads FQGNSA. The CDR3 sequence: CASSLNPSGGADTGELFF. The DNA for the CDR3 is TGTGCCAGCAGCTTAAACCCTAGCGGGGGGGCCGACACCGGGGAGCTGTTTTTT.

The chain combines TRBV7-6 with TRBJ2-7; 7 nucleotides agree with TRBD1. The CDR3 runs 15 residues. The germline V gene has CDR1 SGHVS and CDR2 FNYEAQ. With V trimmed by 1 base and J by 3 bases, 6 bases remained unmatched. The CDR3 loop is CASSLGKNRGYEQYF. The CDR3 bases are TGTGCCAGCAGCTTAGGGAAGAACAGGGGCTACGAGCAGTACTTC.

The chain is built from TRBV18 and TRBJ2-1; no clear D gene. V gave up 0 bases and J gave up 5 bases, with 11 bases separating them. Per the germline V gene, CDR1 is KGHSH and CDR2 is LQKENI. This CDR3 is 15 amino acids long. CDR3 region: CASSPPGSSHNEQFF. Written as DNA, the CDR3 is TGTGCCAGCTCACCACCCGGTTCATCCCACAATGAGCAGTTCTTC.

By proportion, this clone is large (0.1 to 1%). This chain links TRBV10-1 with TRBJ1-4, with 7 bases aligning to TRBD1. V shed 6 bases, J shed 7 bases, and the junction held 14 bases outside the gene matches. Germline V gives CDR1 WNHNN, CDR2 SYGVQD (reference sequence). This CDR3 contains 16 residues. The CDR3 reads CASRVLTGVEGEKLFF. DNA for the CDR3: TGCGCCAGCAGAGTTCTCACAGGGGTTGAGGGTGAAAAACTGTTTTTT.

J is TRBJ2-5 and V is TRBV30; D might be TRBD1 (6 bases). V was trimmed by 0 bases and J by 7 bases, leaving 12 bases between them. The germline gives CDR1 GTSNPN, CDR2 SVGIG (reference sequence). The CDR3 runs 13 residues. CDR3 amino acids: CAWSVRGTRTQYF. The DNA for the CDR3 is TGTGCCTGGAGTGTAAGGGGGACCAGGACCCAGTACTTC.

The chain carries TRBV28 and TRBJ2-7; maybe TRBD2 (6 bases). CDR1 MDHEN and CDR2 SYDVKM come from the germline V gene. Trimming took 6 bases from V and 3 from J, leaving 21 bases between them. This CDR3 has 16 residues. The CDR3 spells CASSSSGGRRGYEQYF. The CDR3 DNA is TGTGCCAGCAGCTCCTCAGGCGGGCGGAGGGGCTACGAGCAGTACTTC.

The rearrangement links TRBV7-3 to TRBJ2-1, with 9 bases identical to TRBD1. V lost 6 bases to trimming and J lost 6 bases; unmatched junction nucleotides: 9. This CDR3 has 15 amino acids. Germline lookup yields CDR1 SGHTA and CDR2 FQGTGA. The CDR3, as DNA: TGTGCCAGCAGTGACCGGGACAGGGTCCTCAATGAGCAGTTCTTC. Its translation: CASSDRDRVLNEQFF.

The chain combines TRBV7-2 with TRBJ2-1; D unclear. The CDR3 length is 13 residues. Trimming shortened V by 2 bases and J by 3 bases, and 5 bases separated the two germline ends. Germline V gene data show CDR1 as SGHTA and CDR2 as FQGNSA. DNA of the CDR3: TGTGCCAGCAGCTTATTGTACTACAATGAGCAGTTCTTC. Its protein product is CASSLLYYNEQFF.

V usage is TRBV5-8 and J usage is TRBJ2-6, with a tentative D call TRBD1 (5 bases). V was cut by 2 bases and J by 0 bases, with 9 bases left in between. Germline V gene sequence: CDR1 SGHTS, CDR2 YDEGEE. This CDR3 spans 16 amino acids. The CDR3: CASSFDSPSGANVLTF. CDR3 coding DNA: TGTGCCAGCAGCTTCGACAGCCCCTCTGGGGCCAACGTCCTGACTTTC.

This clone came up once. The rearrangement uses TRBV28 and TRBJ1-2, with TRBD1 identical over 7 bases. J was trimmed by 0 bases and V by 5 bases; bases with no gene match: 3. This CDR3 region has 14 residues. In germline, CDR1 is MDHEN, CDR2 SYDVKM. In DNA form, the CDR3 reads TGTGCCAGCAGTCAGGGGGGGACTAACTATGGCTACACCTTC. This gives the protein CASSQGGTNYGYTF.

This rearrangement joins TRBV7-9 to TRBJ2-7; 12 nucleotides match TRBD2. This CDR3 spans 16 amino acids. Trimming cost V 5 bases and J 2 bases; bases outside gene matches: 7. Germline CDR1 SEHNR, CDR2 FQNEAQ (reference sequence). In nucleotides, the CDR3 is TGTGCCAGCAGCAGACCGGGACTAGCGGGCGCCTACGAGCAGTACTTC. Its translation: CASSRPGLAGAYEQYF.